This T cell receptor beta chain was found in a study of cytomegalovirus exposure and HLA in healthy donors. Regarding the study as a whole: A later analysis associated around 17,000 TCR beta sequences with HLA alleles at a 0.05 false discovery rate.

In the PCR, 60 Vbeta and 13 Jbeta primers were used. Data came from immunoSEQ multiplex PCR; TCRdb stores just in-frame clones and leaves some out. Of about 120,000 clones listed, approximately 79% are singletons. Deletions cut 0 bases from V and 7 bases from J, with 16 bases between. CDR1 and CDR2 (germline): SGHRS, YFSETQ. The CDR3 spans 16 residues. Only a few counts were recorded for this clone. Its antigen is currently unknown. This chain joins TRBV5-1 and TRBJ1-4; no firm D call. This TCR was sampled from a man aged 25-45 years in good health and CMV-seropositive. Input material: PBMCs. CDR3 sequence reads: CASSLEYGRLSEKLFF. CDR3 in DNA: TGCGCCAGCAGCTTGGAATACGGGAGGTTAAGTGAAAAACTGTTTTTT. Looking up the rest from reference TRBV5-1 and TRBJ1-4 gives the full variable domain: KAGVTQTPRYLIKTRGQQVTLSCSPISGHRSVSWYQQTPGQGLQFLFEYFSETQRNKGNFPGRFSGRQFSNSRSEMNVSTLELGDSALYLCASSLEYGRLSEKLFFGSGTQLSVL.